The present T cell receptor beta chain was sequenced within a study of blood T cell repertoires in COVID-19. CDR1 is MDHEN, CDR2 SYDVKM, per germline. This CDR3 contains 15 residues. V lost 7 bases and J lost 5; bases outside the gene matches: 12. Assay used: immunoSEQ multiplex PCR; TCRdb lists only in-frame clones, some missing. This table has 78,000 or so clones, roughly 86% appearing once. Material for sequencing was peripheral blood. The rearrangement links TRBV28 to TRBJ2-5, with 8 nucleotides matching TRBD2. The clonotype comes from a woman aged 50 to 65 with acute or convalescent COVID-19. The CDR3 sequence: CASTRSGSRRETQYF. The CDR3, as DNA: TGTGCCAGCACGCGAAGCGGGAGCAGACGGGAGACCCAGTACTTC.